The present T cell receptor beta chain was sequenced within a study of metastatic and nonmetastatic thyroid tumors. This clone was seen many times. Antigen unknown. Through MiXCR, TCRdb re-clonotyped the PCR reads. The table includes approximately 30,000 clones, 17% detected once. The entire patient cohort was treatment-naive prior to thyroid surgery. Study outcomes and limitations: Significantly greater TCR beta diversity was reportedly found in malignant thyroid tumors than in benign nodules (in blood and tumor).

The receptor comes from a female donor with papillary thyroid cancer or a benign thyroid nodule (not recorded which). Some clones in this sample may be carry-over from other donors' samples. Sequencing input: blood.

In DNA, the CDR3 is TGTGCCAGCAGCTTAGAGGGTCTCATTAACTATGGCTACACCTTC. Protein: CASSLEGLINYGYTF. J is TRBJ1-2 and V is TRBV7-9; no firm D call. CDR3 length equals 15 residues. The V end was cut by 1 base, the J end by 1 base, with 10 bases between. The germline V gene has CDR1 SEHNR and CDR2 FQNEAQ (reference sequence).